The source of this TCR beta chain is a study of blood T cells in healthy people across ages. This CDR3 comprises 13 residues. CDR1 is ENHRY and CDR2 is SYGVKD in the germline V gene. Between the trimmed V and J ends, which lost 8 bases and 6 bases, there was a span of 15 bases. Notes on the study in general: It was held that the diversity estimates obtained from one million T cells were underestimates. Because sorting was not performed, PBMCs prevented conclusive naive versus antigen-experienced comparison.

Using a J-beta primer mix together with a sample-barcoded 5' primer, a second PCR was run for roughly 7 to 11 cycles. MiXCR, applied by TCRdb to the 5' RACE reads, yields one record per CDR3 protein. The sample consists of around 1,500,000 distinct CDR3 sequences, approximately 42% of them appearing once. This clonotype was picked up a small number of times. Its specificity is unknown. The receptor was derived from a woman aged 18-29 years in good health. The chain has TRBV10-3 and TRBJ2-3; D perhaps matches TRBD2 (7 bases). The sample comprised blood. This chain's CDR3 is CAIRLGGADTQYF. CDR3 coding DNA: TGTGCCATCCGCCTTGGGGGGGCGGATACGCAGTATTTT.